This TCR beta chain was recorded in a study of cytomegalovirus exposure and HLA in healthy donors. Notes on this clone: What it recognizes is unknown.

PCR involved 60 Vbeta and 13 Jbeta primers. Some clones are missing from TCRdb's copy, which holds only in-frame ones; the method was immunoSEQ multiplex PCR. The sample lists 200,000 to 250,000 clones; 76% were seen once. The CDR3 consists of 16 residues. V was cut by 3 bases and J by 6 bases, with 19 bases left in between. Germline V gene sequence: CDR1 ENHRY, CDR2 SYGVKD. The study sampled nominally healthy donors, though unrecorded immune exposures were likely. Study-wide points: Earlier analysis looked at TCR beta V segments, and most were productive about 90% or about 30% of the time. Among immune exposure information, only CMV serostatus was available.

V usage is TRBV10-3 and J usage is TRBJ2-3; D is possibly TRBD2 (7 bases). The source of this sequence is a man aged 18 to 35 in good health and CMV-seronegative. Sequences were obtained from PBMCs. The CDR3 spells CAISDLGGAGSDTQYF. The CDR3 bases are TGTGCCATCAGTGACCTGGGGGGGGCTGGATCTGATACGCAGTATTTT.